The rows below give T cell receptor beta chains drawn from one sample of a study of blood T cells in healthy people across ages. TCRdb independently ran MiXCR on the 5' RACE reads; one entry per CDR3 protein. The table records over a million distinct CDR3 sequences, 45% to 70% of them present only once. The sample was blood. The origin of the receptors is a man younger than 35 in good health. Both conserved end residues are part of each CDR3. A D gene is named only where the DNA matches it firmly. Clone size is shown for a subset of rows, as once, few, many or a class of expanded clone.

D gene	clone size	V gene	J gene	CDR3 DNA	CDR3 protein
NA	NA	TRBV27	TRBJ2-6	TGTGCCAGCAGTTTAAGGGGTCCCAGGGGGGCCAACGTCCTGACTTTC	CASSLRGPRGANVLTF
TRBD1	few	TRBV29-1	TRBJ2-5	TGCAGCGCCTACAGGGGGCTCGGGGAGACCCAGTACTTC	CSAYRGLGETQYF
NA	NA	TRBV20-1	TRBJ1-6	TGCAGTGCTAGAGATCGAGCGTCGGCAGGGTATAATTCACCCCTCCACTTT	CSARDRASAGYNSPLHF
NA	once	TRBV4-3	TRBJ2-5	TGCGCCAGCAGCCAAGCACTAGACTACCAAGAGACCCAGTACTTC	CASSQALDYQETQYF
TRBD1	NA	TRBV10-3	TRBJ1-5	TGTGCCATCAGCGGGACAGACTATAGCAATCAGCCCCAGCATTTT	CAISGTDYSNQPQHF
TRBD2	NA	TRBV10-3	TRBJ2-3	TGTGCCATCAGGGAACCGGGACTAGCGACAGATACGCAGTATTTT	CAIREPGLATDTQYF
TRBD1	NA	TRBV7-9	TRBJ1-1	TGTGCCAGCAACTCCCGGGACAGGATGAACACTGAAGCTTTCTTT	CASNSRDRMNTEAFF
TRBD2	NA	TRBV20-1	TRBJ2-3	TGCAGTGCTTCGCCTCTAGCGGGAGGACGGACAGATACGCAGTATTTT	CSASPLAGGRTDTQYF
NA	NA	TRBV7-2	TRBJ2-7	TGTGCCAGCAGCTTTGCTTTTCTAAATGAGCAGTACTTC	CASSFAFLNEQYF
NA	NA	TRBV6-6	TRBJ1-6	TGTGCCAGCAGTTACAGTTCACCCCTCCACTTT	CASSYSSPLHF
TRBD1	few	TRBV6-6	TRBJ2-7	TGTGCCAGCAGTGGACAGGGGATCTACGAGCAGTACTTC	CASSGQGIYEQYF
NA	NA	TRBV2	TRBJ1-2	TGTGCCAGCAGGCTTGAGACAGGCTCGAATGGCTACACCTTC	CASRLETGSNGYTF
NA	once	TRBV7-9	TRBJ1-6	TGTGCCAGCAGCGAGACCACAGGGTTCTTGGGTTCACCCCTCCACTTT	CASSETTGFLGSPLHF
TRBD2	NA	TRBV27	TRBJ2-1	TGTGCCAGCAGTTCACTACTAGCGGGAGTCGACAATGAGCAGTTCTTC	CASSSLLAGVDNEQFF
TRBD2	NA	TRBV12-3/TRBV12-4	TRBJ2-5	TGTGCCAGCCACACGACTAGCACGGGTCAAGAGACCCAGTACTTC	CASHTTSTGQETQYF
TRBD1	NA	TRBV20-1	TRBJ1-1	TGCAGTGCTAGAGTGGACAGGGTGAACACTGAAGCTTTCTTT	CSARVDRVNTEAFF
TRBD2	NA	TRBV20-1	TRBJ2-3	TGCAGTGCTCCTCAACTAGCGGTCAGAAGGGATACGCAGTATTTT	CSAPQLAVRRDTQYF
TRBD2	NA	TRBV20-1	TRBJ2-7	TGCAGTGCTACTCTAGCGGGGGGTTCCTACGAGCAGTACTTC	CSATLAGGSYEQYF
NA	NA	TRBV5-1	TRBJ2-3	TGCGCCAGCAGCTCCGAGAAACCAACAGCTCGGACAGATACGCAGTATTTT	CASSSEKPTARTDTQYF
TRBD1	NA	TRBV29-1	TRBJ1-2	TGCAGCGTTGGGGACAGGGATCGTAACTATGGCTACACCTTC	CSVGDRDRNYGYTF
NA	NA	TRBV3-1	TRBJ2-3	TGTGCCAGCAGCCATCCGGGACCTAGCACAGATACGCAGTATTTT	CASSHPGPSTDTQYF
NA	NA	TRBV28	TRBJ1-1	TGTGCCAGTATAGCTGGAGGAGAAGCTTTCTTT	CASIAGGEAFF
TRBD1	NA	TRBV4-2	TRBJ1-5	TGTGCCAGCAGCCAAGAGGGACAGGCCGTCCAGCATTTT	CASSQEGQAVQHF
NA	NA	TRBV6-5	TRBJ2-1	TGTGCCAGCAGTTACTCGCCGGGAGCAAACTACAATGAGCAGTTCTTC	CASSYSPGANYNEQFF
TRBD1	NA	TRBV6-5	TRBJ2-1	TGTGCCAGCAGTTACCCACAGGGGGGCGATGAGCAGTTCTTC	CASSYPQGGDEQFF
TRBD2	NA	TRBV24-1	TRBJ2-1	TGTGCCACCAGTGACCCCACTAGCGGGGGGGACGATGAGCAGTTCTTC	CATSDPTSGGDDEQFF
TRBD1	few	TRBV7-2	TRBJ2-7	TGTGCCAGCAGCTCCTGGACAGGGAAGGAGACCTACGAGCAGTACTTC	CASSSWTGKETYEQYF
TRBD1	NA	TRBV5-1	TRBJ2-7	TGCGCCAGCAGACCAGGAACAGGGGAGCTATACGAGCAGTACTTC	CASRPGTGELYEQYF
TRBD1	few	TRBV20-1	TRBJ2-7	TGCAGTGCTAGAGGGACGACAGGGTTGGCCTACGAGCAGTACTTC	CSARGTTGLAYEQYF
NA	NA	TRBV18	TRBJ2-1	TGTGCCAGCTCACCACCGGAGAGGCGAGAGGTGCAGTTCTTC	CASSPPERREVQFF
NA	NA	TRBV6-5	TRBJ2-7	TGTGCCAGCAGTTACTCCATAGGGGGAGCCGCACTCCGCTACGAGCAGTACTTC	CASSYSIGGAALRYEQYF
NA	few	TRBV6-5	TRBJ2-7	TGTGCCAGCAGTTACTCGAGCCTGGGAACCTACGAGCAGTACTTC	CASSYSSLGTYEQYF
NA	NA	TRBV7-2	TRBJ2-7	TGTGCCAGCAGCTTCGTTTCGAGCCCTGGGGGCTACGAGCAGTACTTC	CASSFVSSPGGYEQYF
NA	NA	TRBV6-6	TRBJ2-7	TGTGCCAGCACCGACAGGTTCTACGAGCAGTACTTC	CASTDRFYEQYF
NA	NA	TRBV6-4	TRBJ1-2	TGTGCCAGCAGTGATGTTCAGGGCCAGGCTGCTGGCTACACCTTC	CASSDVQGQAAGYTF
TRBD1	NA	TRBV20-1	TRBJ2-5	TGCAGTGCTAGAGGAACAGGGGGCGGGGAGCAGTACTTC	CSARGTGGGEQYF
NA	few	TRBV27	TRBJ2-4	TGTGCCAGCAGGGGCTCCGGAAACATTCAGTACTTC	CASRGSGNIQYF
NA	once	TRBV7-9	TRBJ1-2	TGTGCCAGCAGCAACAAAAGGAGCGGGCAGGACGGCTATGGCTACACCTTC	CASSNKRSGQDGYGYTF
TRBD1	NA	TRBV6-6	TRBJ1-2	TGTGCCAGCACCGACCCCAGGGGGAGGTCTTCTGGCTACACCTTC	CASTDPRGRSSGYTF
NA	few	TRBV28	TRBJ2-1	TGTGCGGAGGCGGGGAATGAGCAGTTCTTC	CAEAGNEQFF
TRBD2	NA	TRBV6-1	TRBJ2-3	TGTGCCAGCAGTGAAGTAGCGGGAGTAGATACGCAGTATTTT	CASSEVAGVDTQYF
NA	NA	TRBV5-1	TRBJ2-7	TGCGCCAGCAGCTTCATACGGAACAATGAGCAGTACTTC	CASSFIRNNEQYF
TRBD2	NA	TRBV4-2	TRBJ2-7	TGTGCCAGCAGCCAAACTCTAGCGGTGCGAGAGTCCCAGTACTTC	CASSQTLAVRESQYF
TRBD1	NA	TRBV10-3	TRBJ2-1	TGTGCCATCAGTGAGACAGGGGGAATCGAGGGGAATGAGCAGTTCTTC	CAISETGGIEGNEQFF
TRBD1	NA	TRBV25-1	TRBJ1-2	TGTGCCAGCAGTGAATATCAGGGGACAGGTGGCTACACCTTC	CASSEYQGTGGYTF
NA	NA	TRBV5-1	TRBJ2-7	TGCGCCAGCAGCTATCCCCCACGACCCTCTAAAGGCGAGCAGTACTTC	CASSYPPRPSKGEQYF
NA	NA	TRBV9	TRBJ1-1	TGTGCCAGCAGCCCCTCCCCCAAAGGGGTTCGAGCTTTCTTT	CASSPSPKGVRAFF
NA	NA	TRBV4-3	TRBJ1-2	TGCGCCAGCAGCCCACAGGGAGCGGAGTATGGCTACACCTTC	CASSPQGAEYGYTF
TRBD1	NA	TRBV6-5	TRBJ1-2	TGTGCCAGCAGTGACTCGGGACAGGCCTATGGCTACACCTTC	CASSDSGQAYGYTF
NA	few	TRBV20-1	TRBJ2-7	TGCAGTGCTACGGCTGACCATTCCTACGAGCAGTACTTC	CSATADHSYEQYF
TRBD2	NA	TRBV30	TRBJ2-1	TGTGCCTGGAGTGGTCTAGCGGGAGTCCCCAATGAGCAGTTCTTC	CAWSGLAGVPNEQFF
NA	NA	TRBV7-2	TRBJ2-1	TGTGCCAGCAGCTTCGTCGGGTATGAGCAGTTCTTC	CASSFVGYEQFF
TRBD1	NA	TRBV7-9	TRBJ2-6	TGTGCCAGCAGCCCCCAGGGACAGTCTGGGGCCAACGTCCTGACTTTC	CASSPQGQSGANVLTF
TRBD2	NA	TRBV4-3	TRBJ2-1	TGCGCCAGCAGCCAAGAGAGGGACTACTTAAATGAGCAGTTCTTC	CASSQERDYLNEQFF
TRBD2	few	TRBV29-1	TRBJ2-5	TGCAGCGTTGTTTATAGCGGGAAAGGAGAGACCCAGTACTTC	CSVVYSGKGETQYF
NA	NA	TRBV7-9	TRBJ2-6	TGTGCCAGCAGCCCGCCCTCGGGCTCTGGGGCCAACGTCCTGACTTTC	CASSPPSGSGANVLTF
NA	few	TRBV29-1	TRBJ2-3	TGCAGCGTTGTGGGGAGAACCACAGATACGCAGTATTTT	CSVVGRTTDTQYF
NA	few	TRBV3-1	TRBJ2-7	TGTGCCAGCAGCCAAGAGGGCCCTTACGAGCAGTACTTC	CASSQEGPYEQYF
NA	NA	TRBV12-3/TRBV12-4	TRBJ2-7	TGTGCCAGCAGTCCACAGGGAGTTCACGAGCAGTACTTC	CASSPQGVHEQYF